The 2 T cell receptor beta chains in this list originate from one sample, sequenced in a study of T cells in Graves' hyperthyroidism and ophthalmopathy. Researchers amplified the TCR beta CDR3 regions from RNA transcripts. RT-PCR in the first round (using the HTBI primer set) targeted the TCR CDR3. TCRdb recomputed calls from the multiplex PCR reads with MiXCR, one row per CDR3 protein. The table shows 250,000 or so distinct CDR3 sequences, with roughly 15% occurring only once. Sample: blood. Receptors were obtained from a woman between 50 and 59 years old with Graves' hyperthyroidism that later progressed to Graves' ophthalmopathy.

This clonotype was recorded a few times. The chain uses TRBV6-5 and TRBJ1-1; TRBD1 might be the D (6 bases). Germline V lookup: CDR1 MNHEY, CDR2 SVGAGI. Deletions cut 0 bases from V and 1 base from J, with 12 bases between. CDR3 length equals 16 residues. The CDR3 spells CASSYSTPTGNTEAFF. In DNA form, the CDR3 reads TGTGCCAGCAGTTACTCTACTCCGACAGGGAACACTGAAGCTTTCTTT.

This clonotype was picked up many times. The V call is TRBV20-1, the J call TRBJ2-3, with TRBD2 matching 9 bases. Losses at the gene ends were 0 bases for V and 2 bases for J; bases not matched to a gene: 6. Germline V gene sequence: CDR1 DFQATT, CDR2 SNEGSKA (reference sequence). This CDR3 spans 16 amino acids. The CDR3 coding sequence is TGCAGTGCTAGAGATTGGACTAGCGCCAACACAGATACGCAGTATTTT. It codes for CSARDWTSANTDTQYF.